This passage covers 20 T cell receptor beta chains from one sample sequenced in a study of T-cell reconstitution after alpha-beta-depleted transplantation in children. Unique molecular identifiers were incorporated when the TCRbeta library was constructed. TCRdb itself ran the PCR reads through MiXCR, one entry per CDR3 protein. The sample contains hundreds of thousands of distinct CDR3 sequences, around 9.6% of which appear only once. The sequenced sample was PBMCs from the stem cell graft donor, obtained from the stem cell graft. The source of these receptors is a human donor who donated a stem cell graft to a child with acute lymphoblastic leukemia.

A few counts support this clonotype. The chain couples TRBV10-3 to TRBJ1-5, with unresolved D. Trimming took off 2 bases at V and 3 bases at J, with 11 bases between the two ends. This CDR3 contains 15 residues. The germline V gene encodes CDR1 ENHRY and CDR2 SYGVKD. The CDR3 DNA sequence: TGTGCCATCAGTGAGCGCGGGATTTACAATCAGCCCCAGCATTTT. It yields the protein CAISERGIYNQPQHF.

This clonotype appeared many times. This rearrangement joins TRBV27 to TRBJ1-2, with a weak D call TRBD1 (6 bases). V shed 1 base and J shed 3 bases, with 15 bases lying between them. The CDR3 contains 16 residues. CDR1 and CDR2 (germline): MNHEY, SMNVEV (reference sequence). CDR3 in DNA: TGTGCCAGCAGTTTATTCCGGGGGCTAGGTGACTATGGCTACACCTTC. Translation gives CASSLFRGLGDYGYTF.

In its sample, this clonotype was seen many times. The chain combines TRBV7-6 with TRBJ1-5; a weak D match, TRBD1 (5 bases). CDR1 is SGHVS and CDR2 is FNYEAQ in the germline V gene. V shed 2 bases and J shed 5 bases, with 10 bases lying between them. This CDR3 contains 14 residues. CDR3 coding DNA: TGTGCCAGCAGCTTATCAGGGACCGATCAGCCCCAGCATTTT. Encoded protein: CASSLSGTDQPQHF.

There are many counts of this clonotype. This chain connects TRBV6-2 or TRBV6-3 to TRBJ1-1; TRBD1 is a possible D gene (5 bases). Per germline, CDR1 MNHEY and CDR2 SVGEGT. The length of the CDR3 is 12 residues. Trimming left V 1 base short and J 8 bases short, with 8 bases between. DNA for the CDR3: TGTGCCAGCAGTTACTGGCAGGGCGAAGCTTTCTTT. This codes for CASSYWQGEAFF.

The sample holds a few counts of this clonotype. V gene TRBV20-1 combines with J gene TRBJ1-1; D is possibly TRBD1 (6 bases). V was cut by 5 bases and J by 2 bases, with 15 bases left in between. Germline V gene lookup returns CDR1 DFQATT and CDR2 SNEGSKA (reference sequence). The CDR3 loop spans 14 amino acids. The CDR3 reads CSAGGDTGNTEAFF. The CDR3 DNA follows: TGCAGTGCTGGCGGGGACACCGGTAACACTGAAGCTTTCTTT.

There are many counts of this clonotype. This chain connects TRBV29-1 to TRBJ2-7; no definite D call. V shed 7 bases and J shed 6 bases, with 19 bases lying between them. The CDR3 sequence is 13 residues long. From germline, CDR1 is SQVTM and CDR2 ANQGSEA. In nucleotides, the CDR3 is TGCAGCGCCCTACCTGTTGGGGTTCGCGAGCAGTACTTC. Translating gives CSALPVGVREQYF.

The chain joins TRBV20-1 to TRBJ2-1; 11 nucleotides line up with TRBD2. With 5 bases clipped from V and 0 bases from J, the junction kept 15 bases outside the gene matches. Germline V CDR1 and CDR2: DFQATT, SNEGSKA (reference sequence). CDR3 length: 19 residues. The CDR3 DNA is TGCAGTGCTCCGCAGCGACCTAGCGGGGGGATTAGCTCCTACAATGAGCAGTTCTTC. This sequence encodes CSAPQRPSGGISSYNEQFF.

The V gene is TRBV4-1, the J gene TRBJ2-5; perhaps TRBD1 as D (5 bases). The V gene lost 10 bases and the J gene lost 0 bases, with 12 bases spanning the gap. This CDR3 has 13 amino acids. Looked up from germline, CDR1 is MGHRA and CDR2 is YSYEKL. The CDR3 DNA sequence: TGCGCCACCTCGACAGCGAACCAAGAGACCCAGTACTTC. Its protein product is CATSTANQETQYF.

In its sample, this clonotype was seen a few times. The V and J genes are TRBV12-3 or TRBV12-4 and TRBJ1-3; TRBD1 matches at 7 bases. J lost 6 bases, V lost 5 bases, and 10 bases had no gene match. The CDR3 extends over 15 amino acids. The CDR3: CASSMQGQLENTIYF. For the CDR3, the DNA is TGTGCCAGCAGTATGCAGGGACAGCTTGAAAACACCATATATTTT.

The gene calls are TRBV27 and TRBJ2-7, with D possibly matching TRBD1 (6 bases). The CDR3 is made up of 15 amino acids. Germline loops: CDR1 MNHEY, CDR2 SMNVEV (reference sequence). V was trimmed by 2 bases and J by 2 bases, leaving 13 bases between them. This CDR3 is CASSLQAGETYEQYF. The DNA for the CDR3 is TGTGCCAGCAGTTTACAAGCAGGGGAAACCTACGAGCAGTACTTC.

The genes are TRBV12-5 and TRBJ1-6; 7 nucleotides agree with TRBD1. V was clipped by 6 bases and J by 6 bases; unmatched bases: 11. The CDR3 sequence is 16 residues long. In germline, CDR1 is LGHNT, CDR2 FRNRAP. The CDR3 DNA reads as TGTGCTAGTGGCCAACGACAGGGCCGGGGTAATTCACCCCTCCACTTT. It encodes CASGQRQGRGNSPLHF.

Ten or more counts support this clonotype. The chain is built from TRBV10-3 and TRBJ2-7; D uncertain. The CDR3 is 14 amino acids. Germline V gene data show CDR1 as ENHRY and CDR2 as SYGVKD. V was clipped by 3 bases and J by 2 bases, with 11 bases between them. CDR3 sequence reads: CAISDRLATYEQYF. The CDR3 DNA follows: TGTGCCATCAGTGATCGGCTTGCTACCTACGAGCAGTACTTC.

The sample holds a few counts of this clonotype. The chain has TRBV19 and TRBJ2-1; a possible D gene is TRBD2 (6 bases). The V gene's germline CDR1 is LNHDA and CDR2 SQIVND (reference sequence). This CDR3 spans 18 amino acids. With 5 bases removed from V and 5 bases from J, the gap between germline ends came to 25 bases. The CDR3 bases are TGTGCCAGTAGTCCCCAACGCGGGGTCGGTGCACACCACAATGAGCAGTTCTTC. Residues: CASSPQRGVGAHHNEQFF.

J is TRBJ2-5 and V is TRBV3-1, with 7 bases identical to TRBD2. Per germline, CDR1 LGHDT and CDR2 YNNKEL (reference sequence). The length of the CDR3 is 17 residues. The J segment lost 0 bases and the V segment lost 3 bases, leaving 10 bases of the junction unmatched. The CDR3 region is CASSQGEGPRYQETQYF. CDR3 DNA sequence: TGTGCCAGCAGCCAGGGGGAGGGACCAAGGTACCAAGAGACCCAGTACTTC.

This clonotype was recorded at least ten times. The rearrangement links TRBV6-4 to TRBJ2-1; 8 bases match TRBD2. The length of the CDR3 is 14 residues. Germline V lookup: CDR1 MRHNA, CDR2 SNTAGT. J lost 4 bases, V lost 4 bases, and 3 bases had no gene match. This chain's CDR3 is CASSVRGGYNEQFF. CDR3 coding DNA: TGTGCCAGCAGTGTTCGGGGGGGATACAATGAGCAGTTCTTC.

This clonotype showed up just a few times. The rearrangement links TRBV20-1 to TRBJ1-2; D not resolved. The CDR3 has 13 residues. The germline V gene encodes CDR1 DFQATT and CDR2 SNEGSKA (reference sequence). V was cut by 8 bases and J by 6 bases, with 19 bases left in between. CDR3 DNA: TGCAGTACTCATCTGGGAGGGTGGGATGGCTACACCTTC. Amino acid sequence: CSTHLGGWDGYTF.

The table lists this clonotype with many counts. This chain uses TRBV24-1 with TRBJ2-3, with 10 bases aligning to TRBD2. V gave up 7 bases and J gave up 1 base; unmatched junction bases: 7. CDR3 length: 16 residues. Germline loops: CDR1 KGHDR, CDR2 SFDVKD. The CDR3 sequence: CATSGKTSGGTDTQYF. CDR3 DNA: TGTGCCACCAGCGGGAAAACTAGCGGGGGCACAGATACGCAGTATTTT.

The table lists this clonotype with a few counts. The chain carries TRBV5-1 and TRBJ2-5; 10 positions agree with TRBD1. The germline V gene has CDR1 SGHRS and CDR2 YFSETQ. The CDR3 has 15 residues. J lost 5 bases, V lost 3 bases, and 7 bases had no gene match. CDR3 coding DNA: TGCGCCAGCAGCTCAGGGACAGGGGCTTCGGAGACCCAGTACTTC. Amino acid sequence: CASSSGTGASETQYF.

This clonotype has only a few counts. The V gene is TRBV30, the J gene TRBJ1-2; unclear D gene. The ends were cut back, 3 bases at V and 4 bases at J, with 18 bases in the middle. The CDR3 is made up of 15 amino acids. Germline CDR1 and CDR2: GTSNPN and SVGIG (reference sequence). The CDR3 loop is CAWSHGPETPYGYTF. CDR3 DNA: TGTGCCTGGAGCCATGGGCCCGAAACCCCCTATGGCTACACCTTC.

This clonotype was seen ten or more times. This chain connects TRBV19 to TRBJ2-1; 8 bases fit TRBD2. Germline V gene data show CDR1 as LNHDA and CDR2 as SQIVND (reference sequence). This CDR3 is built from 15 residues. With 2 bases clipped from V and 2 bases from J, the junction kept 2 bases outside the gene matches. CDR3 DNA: TGTGCCAGTAGTATAACCGGGGGGGCCTACAATGAGCAGTTCTTC. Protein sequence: CASSITGGAYNEQFF.